This T cell receptor (beta chain) was observed in a study of shared T cell receptors in the human thymus. Germline-derived CDR1 and CDR2 are SGHNT and YYREEE (reference sequence). The CDR3 has 15 residues. Trimming cost V 0 bases and J 2 bases; bases outside gene matches: 3. Repertoires were generated with immunoSEQ multiplex PCR, while TCRdb's copy carries only in-frame clones and drops some. In the table there are approximately 400,000 clones, approximately 95% of which are singletons. This receptor was obtained from a human donor. The specimen sequenced was thymocytes. The chain recombines TRBV5-4 with TRBJ2-5, with TRBD1 identical over 8 bases. The CDR3 DNA sequence: TGTGCCAGCAGCTTGGCGCGGGACAGGCAAGAGACCCAGTACTTC. Its translation is CASSLARDRQETQYF. The full variable domain, in which reference TRBV5-4 and TRBJ2-5 provide the parts outside the CDR3, is ETGVTQSPTHLIKTRGQQVTLRCSSQSGHNTVSWYQQALGQGPQFIFQYYREEENGRGNFPPRFSGLQFPNYSSELNVNALELDDSALYLCASSLARDRQETQYFGPGTRLLVL.